This T cell receptor beta chain is from a study of PD-L1 blockade in urothelial cancer. Overall study context: At 6 weeks and at 3 weeks (second dose) after treatment start, blood was analyzed. Median T cell yield per blood sample was 141,255 cells. Study-wide results and limits: By 3 weeks, tumor-associated blood clones had expanded more in durable-benefit patients.

As for this clone: The antigen remains unidentified.

V gave up 5 bases and J gave up 0 bases; unmatched junction bases: 8. Germline CDR1 is MNHEY and CDR2 is SMNVEV (reference sequence). The CDR3 loop spans 16 amino acids. As for time point: pretreatment peripheral blood. All patients handed over anywhere from 1 to 8 samples, pretreatment and on-treatment. This table comes from immunoSEQ multiplex PCR, and its TCRdb copy is limited to in-frame clones, with some not included. The sample shows 98,000 or so clones, around 87% of them seen only once. The V gene is TRBV27, the J gene TRBJ2-7; TRBD2 aligns across 9 bases. The source of this sequence is a man in his sixties with urothelial cancer. Specimen: PBMCs, collected around atezolizumab (anti-PD-L1) treatment. DNA for the CDR3: TGTGCCAGCAGTGTCAGTAGCGGGGGCTACTCCTACGAGCAGTACTTC. This encodes CASSVSSGGYSYEQYF.